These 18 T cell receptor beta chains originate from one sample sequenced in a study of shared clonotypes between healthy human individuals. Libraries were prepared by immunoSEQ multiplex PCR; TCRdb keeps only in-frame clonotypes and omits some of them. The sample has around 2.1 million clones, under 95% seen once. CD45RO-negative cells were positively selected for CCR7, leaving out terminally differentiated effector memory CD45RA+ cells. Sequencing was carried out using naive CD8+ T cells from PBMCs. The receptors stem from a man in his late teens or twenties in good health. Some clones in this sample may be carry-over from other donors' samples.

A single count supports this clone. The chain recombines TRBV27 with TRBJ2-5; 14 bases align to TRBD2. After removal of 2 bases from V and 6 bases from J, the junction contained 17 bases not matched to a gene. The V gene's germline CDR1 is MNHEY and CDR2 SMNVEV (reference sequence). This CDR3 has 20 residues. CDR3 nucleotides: TGTGCCAGCAGTTTAATAAAAGAGATTCGACTAGCGGGAGGGAGGCAGACCCAGTACTTC. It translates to CASSLIKEIRLAGGRQTQYF.

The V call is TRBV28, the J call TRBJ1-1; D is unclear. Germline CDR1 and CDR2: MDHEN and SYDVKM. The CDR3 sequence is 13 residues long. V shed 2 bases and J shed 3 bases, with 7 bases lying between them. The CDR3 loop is CASSLVGYTEAFF. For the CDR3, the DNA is TGTGCCAGCAGTTTAGTGGGATACACTGAAGCTTTCTTT.

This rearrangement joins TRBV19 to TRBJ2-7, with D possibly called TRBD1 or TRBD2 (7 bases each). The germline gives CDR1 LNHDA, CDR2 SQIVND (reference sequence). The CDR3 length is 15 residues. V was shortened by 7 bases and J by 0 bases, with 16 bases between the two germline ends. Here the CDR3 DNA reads TGTGCCAGTACCCCGGGGAGGGGGCGCTCCTACGAGCAGTACTTC. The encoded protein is CASTPGRGRSYEQYF.

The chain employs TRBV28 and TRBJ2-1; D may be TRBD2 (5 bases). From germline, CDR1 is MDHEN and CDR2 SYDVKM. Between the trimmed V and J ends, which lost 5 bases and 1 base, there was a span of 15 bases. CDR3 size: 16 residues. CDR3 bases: TGTGCCAGCAGTCCGAGGACTCGCCGGTCCTACAATGAGCAGTTCTTC. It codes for CASSPRTRRSYNEQFF.

Written as DNA, the CDR3 is TGTGCCAGCAGTAAAGGGGTCACAGATACGCAGTATTTT. Its protein is CASSKGVTDTQYF. V and J are TRBV6-4 and TRBJ2-3, with a weak D call TRBD1 (5 bases). The CDR3 contains 13 residues. V was cut by 5 bases and J by 2 bases, with 8 bases left in between. The germline CDR1 and CDR2 sequences are MRHNA and SNTAGT.

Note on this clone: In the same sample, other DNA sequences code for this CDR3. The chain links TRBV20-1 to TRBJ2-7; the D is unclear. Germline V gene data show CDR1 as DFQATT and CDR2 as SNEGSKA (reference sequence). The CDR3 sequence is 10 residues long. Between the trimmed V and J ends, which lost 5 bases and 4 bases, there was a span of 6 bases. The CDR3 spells CSARPYEQYF. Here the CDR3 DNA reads TGCAGTGCTCGTCCTTACGAGCAGTACTTC.

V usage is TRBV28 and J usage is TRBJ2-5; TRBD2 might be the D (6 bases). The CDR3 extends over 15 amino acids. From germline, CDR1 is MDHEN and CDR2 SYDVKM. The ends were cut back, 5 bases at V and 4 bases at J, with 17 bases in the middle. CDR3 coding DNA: TGTGCCAGCAGTCCTGCTCTTGCGGGGCCAGAGACCCAGTACTTC. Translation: CASSPALAGPETQYF.

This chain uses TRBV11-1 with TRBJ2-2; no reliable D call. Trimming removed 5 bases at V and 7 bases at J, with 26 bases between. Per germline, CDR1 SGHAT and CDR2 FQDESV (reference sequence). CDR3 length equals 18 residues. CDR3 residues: CASSPRHSSERGDGELFF. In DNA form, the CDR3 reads TGTGCCAGCAGCCCCCGCCACTCGAGCGAACGCGGCGACGGGGAGCTGTTTTTT. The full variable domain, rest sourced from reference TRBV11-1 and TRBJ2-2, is EAEVAQSPRYKITEKSQAVAFWCDPISGHATLYWYRQILGQGPELLVQFQDESVVDDSQLPKDRFSAERLKGVDSTLKIQPAELGDSAMYLCASSPRHSSERGDGELFFGEGSRLTVL.

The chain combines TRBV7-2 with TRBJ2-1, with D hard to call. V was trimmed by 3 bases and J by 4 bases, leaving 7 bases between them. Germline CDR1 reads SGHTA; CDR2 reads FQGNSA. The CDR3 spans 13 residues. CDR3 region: CASSFQRYNEQFF. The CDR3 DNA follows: TGTGCCAGCAGCTTCCAAAGATACAATGAGCAGTTCTTC.

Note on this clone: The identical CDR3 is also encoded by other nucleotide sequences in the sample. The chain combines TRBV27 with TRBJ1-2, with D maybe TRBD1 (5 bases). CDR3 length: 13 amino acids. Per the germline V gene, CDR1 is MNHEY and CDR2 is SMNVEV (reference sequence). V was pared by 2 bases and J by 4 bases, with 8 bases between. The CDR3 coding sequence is TGTGCCAGCAGTTTACGCGGGGGCTATGGCTACACCTTC. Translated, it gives CASSLRGGYGYTF.

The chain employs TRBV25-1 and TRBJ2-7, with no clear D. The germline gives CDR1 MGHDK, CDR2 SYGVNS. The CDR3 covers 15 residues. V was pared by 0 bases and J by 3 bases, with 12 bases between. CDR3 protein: CASSEYRQDGYEQYF. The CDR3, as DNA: TGTGCCAGCAGTGAATACAGGCAGGATGGCTACGAGCAGTACTTC.

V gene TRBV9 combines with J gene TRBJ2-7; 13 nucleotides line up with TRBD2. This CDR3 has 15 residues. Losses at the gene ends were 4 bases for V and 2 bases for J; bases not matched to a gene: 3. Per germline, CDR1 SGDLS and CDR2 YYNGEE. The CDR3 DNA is TGTGCCAGCAGCCTGGGACTAGCGGGAACCTACGAGCAGTACTTC. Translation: CASSLGLAGTYEQYF.

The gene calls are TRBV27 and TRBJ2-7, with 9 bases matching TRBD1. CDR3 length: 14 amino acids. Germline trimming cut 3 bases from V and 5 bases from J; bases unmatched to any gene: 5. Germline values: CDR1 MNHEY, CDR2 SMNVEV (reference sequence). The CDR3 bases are TGTGCCAGCAGTTTCGGGACAGGGACGGACGAGCAGTACTTC. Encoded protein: CASSFGTGTDEQYF.

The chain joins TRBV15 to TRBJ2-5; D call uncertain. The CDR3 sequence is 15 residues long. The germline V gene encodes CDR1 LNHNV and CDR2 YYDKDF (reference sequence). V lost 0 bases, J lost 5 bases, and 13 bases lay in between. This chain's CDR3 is CATSRESALGETQYF. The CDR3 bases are TGTGCCACCAGCAGAGAATCCGCATTAGGGGAGACCCAGTACTTC.

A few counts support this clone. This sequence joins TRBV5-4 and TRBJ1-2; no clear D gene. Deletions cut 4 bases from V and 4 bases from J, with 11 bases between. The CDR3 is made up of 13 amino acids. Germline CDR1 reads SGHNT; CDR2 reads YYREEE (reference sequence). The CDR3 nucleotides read TGTGCCAGCAGCGTATCGCAGACCTATGGCTACACCTTC. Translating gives CASSVSQTYGYTF. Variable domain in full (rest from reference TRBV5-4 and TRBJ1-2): ETGVTQSPTHLIKTRGQQVTLRCSSQSGHNTVSWYQQALGQGPQFIFQYYREEENGRGNFPPRFSGLQFPNYSSELNVNALELDDSALYLCASSVSQTYGYTFGSGTRLTVV.

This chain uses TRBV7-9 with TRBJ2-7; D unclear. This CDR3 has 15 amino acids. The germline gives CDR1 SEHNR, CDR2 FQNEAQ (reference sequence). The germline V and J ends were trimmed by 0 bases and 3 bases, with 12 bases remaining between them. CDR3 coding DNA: TGTGCCAGCAGCTTAGCGTCTAGACCTTACTACGAGCAGTACTTC. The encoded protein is CASSLASRPYYEQYF.

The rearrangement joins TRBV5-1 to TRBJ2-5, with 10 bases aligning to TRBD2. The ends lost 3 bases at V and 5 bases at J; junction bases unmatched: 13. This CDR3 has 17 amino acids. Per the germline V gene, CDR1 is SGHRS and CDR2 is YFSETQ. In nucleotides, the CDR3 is TGCGCCAGCAGCTCGCCAACCGAGCGGGAGGGCCCTGAGACCCAGTACTTC. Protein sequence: CASSSPTEREGPETQYF.

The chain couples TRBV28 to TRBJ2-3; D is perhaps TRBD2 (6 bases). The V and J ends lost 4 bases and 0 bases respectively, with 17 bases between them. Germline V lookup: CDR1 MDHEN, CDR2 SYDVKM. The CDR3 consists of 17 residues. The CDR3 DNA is TGTGCCAGCAGTTCGGGACTGAGAATTTATAGCACAGATACGCAGTATTTT. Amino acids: CASSSGLRIYSTDTQYF.